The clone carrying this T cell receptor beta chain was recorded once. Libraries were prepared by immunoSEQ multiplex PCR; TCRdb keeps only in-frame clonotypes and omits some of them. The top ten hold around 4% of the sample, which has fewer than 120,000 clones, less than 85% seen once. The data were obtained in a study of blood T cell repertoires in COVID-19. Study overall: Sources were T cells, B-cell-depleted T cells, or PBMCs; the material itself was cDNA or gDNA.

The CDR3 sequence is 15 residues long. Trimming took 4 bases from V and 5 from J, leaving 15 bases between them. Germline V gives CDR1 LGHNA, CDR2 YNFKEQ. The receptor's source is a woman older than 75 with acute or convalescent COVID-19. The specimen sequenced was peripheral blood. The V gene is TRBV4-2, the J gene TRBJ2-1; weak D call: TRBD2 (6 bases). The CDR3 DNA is TGTGCCAGCAGCCCTTGGCGGACTATAAACAATGAGCAGTTCTTC. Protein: CASSPWRTINNEQFF.